The 17 T cell receptor beta chains presented below share a single source sample, sequenced in a study of cytomegalovirus exposure and HLA in healthy donors (dated by TCRdb to about 2017). Library prep was done by the immunoSEQ multiplex PCR assay. For the multiplex PCR, a mixture combining 60 forward primers for TCR Vbeta segments and 13 reverse primers for TCR Jbeta segments was used. TCRdb obtained this table from immuneACCESS and retained in-frame rearrangements with V and J assigned. These tables miss some clones; where compared with another copy, unresolved V genes account for less than half of the shortfall, and the remainder is unexplained. Within this sample are roughly 120,000 clones, with over 60% of them counted one time only. Around 14% of the sample comes from the top ten. Sample: PBMCs. The source of these receptors is an older woman in good health and CMV-seropositive.

The chain carries TRBV19 and TRBJ2-7; possibly TRBD1 for D (6 bases). This CDR3 spans 17 amino acids. The V end lost 5 bases, the J end lost 1 base, and 21 bases lay between the germline ends. Germline CDR1 and CDR2: LNHDA and SQIVND (reference sequence). CDR3 protein: CASSASQGTAESYEQYF. The DNA for the CDR3 is TGTGCCAGTAGTGCCTCACAGGGAACTGCCGAATCCTACGAGCAGTACTTC.

The rearrangement joins TRBV27 to TRBJ1-5; 8 positions agree with TRBD1. Germline trimming cut 4 bases from V and 5 bases from J; bases unmatched to any gene: 4. This CDR3 comprises 14 residues. Germline CDR1 and CDR2: MNHEY and SMNVEV (reference sequence). CDR3 protein: CASSSSRGHQPQHF. The CDR3 nucleotides are TGTGCCAGCAGTTCATCCAGGGGGCATCAGCCCCAGCATTTT.

This clone was picked up a small number of times. V usage is TRBV4-2 and J usage is TRBJ2-1; 9 bases match TRBD2. J was trimmed by 6 bases and V by 3 bases; bases with no gene match: 6. This CDR3 has 15 amino acids. Germline assignment: CDR1 LGHNA and CDR2 YNFKEQ. The CDR3 reads CASSQGREGGNEQFF. DNA of the CDR3: TGTGCCAGCAGCCAGGGGCGGGAGGGGGGCAATGAGCAGTTCTTC.

The genes are TRBV19 and TRBJ1-1; no clear D gene. The length of the CDR3 is 12 residues. Germline-derived CDR1 and CDR2 are LNHDA and SQIVND (reference sequence). V was cut by 3 bases and J by 9 bases, with 11 bases left in between. CDR3 bases: TGTGCCAGTAGTATCCTGGGAGTAAAAGCTTTCTTT. This gives the protein CASSILGVKAFF.

This sequence joins TRBV7-2 and TRBJ1-2; D possibly corresponds to TRBD1 (5 bases). This CDR3 has 17 amino acids. Per germline, CDR1 SGHTA and CDR2 FQGNSA. Trimming shortened V by 1 base and J by 3 bases, and 18 bases separated the two germline ends. The CDR3 sequence: CASSLGRTLRRDYGYTF. CDR3 nucleotide sequence: TGTGCCAGCAGCTTAGGACGGACACTCCGACGGGACTATGGCTACACCTTC.

V and J are TRBV9 and TRBJ2-1, with 12 positions matching TRBD2. This CDR3 contains 19 residues. Trimming cost V 4 bases and J 2 bases; bases outside gene matches: 13. CDR1 is SGDLS, CDR2 YYNGEE, per germline. CDR3 DNA sequence: TGTGCCAGCAGCTCGGTGGGGGGGCTAGCGGGAGGGCCCTACAATGAGCAGTTCTTC. Amino acids: CASSSVGGLAGGPYNEQFF.

This clone has just one count. The chain uses TRBV6-5 and TRBJ2-2; D ambiguous. Germline V gene data show CDR1 as MNHEY and CDR2 as SVGAGI. Trimming removed 5 bases from V and 5 bases from J, with 6 bases in between. CDR3 length equals 12 residues. CDR3 nucleotides: TGTGCCAGCAGTCAGGATACCGGGGAGCTGTTTTTT. Encoded protein: CASSQDTGELFF.

The chain is built from TRBV30 and TRBJ2-3; 7 bases align to TRBD1. Germline V gene sequence: CDR1 GTSNPN, CDR2 SVGIG (reference sequence). The CDR3 sequence is 12 residues long. V dropped 5 bases and J dropped 7; count of bases not matched to a gene: 6. The CDR3 loop reads CAWAPQGYTQYF. For the CDR3, the DNA is TGTGCCTGGGCACCACAGGGGTATACGCAGTATTTT. Combining the CDR3 with reference TRBV30 and TRBJ2-3 gives the whole variable domain SQTIHQWPATLVQPVGSPLSLECTVEGTSNPNLYWYRQAAGRGLQLLFYSVGIGQISSEVPQNLSASRPQDRQFILSSKKLLLSDSGFYLCAWAPQGYTQYFGPGTRLTVL.

The chain is built from TRBV10-3 and TRBJ2-7; tentatively, D is TRBD1 (6 bases). The CDR3 is made up of 14 amino acids. V was cut by 3 bases and J by 2 bases, with 11 bases left in between. The germline CDR1 and CDR2 sequences are ENHRY and SYGVKD. DNA of the CDR3: TGTGCCATCAGTGAAGGACAGCCCCCCTACGAGCAGTACTTC. It encodes CAISEGQPPYEQYF.

The J gene is TRBJ2-1, the V gene TRBV30, with TRBD2 matching over 13 bases. The CDR3 is made up of 17 amino acids. J gave up 7 bases and V 2 bases, and 11 bases lay outside the gene matches. Germline CDR1 GTSNPN, CDR2 SVGIG (reference sequence). The CDR3 spells CAWSQTRGLAGVNEQFF. The CDR3 DNA is TGTGCCTGGAGTCAGACCCGCGGACTAGCGGGAGTAAATGAGCAGTTCTTC.

The chain carries TRBV7-2 and TRBJ2-7; D is possibly TRBD2 (6 bases). This CDR3 is built from 14 residues. CDR1 and CDR2 from the germline V gene are SGHTA and FQGNSA. V shed 6 bases and J shed 1 base, with 13 bases lying between them. CDR3 sequence: CASRSDGTSYEQYF. The CDR3 nucleotides are TGTGCCAGCAGATCGGACGGGACTTCCTACGAGCAGTACTTC.

V is TRBV20-1 and J is TRBJ2-5; D is ambiguous. Germline values: CDR1 DFQATT, CDR2 SNEGSKA (reference sequence). Trimming took off 5 bases at V and 4 bases at J, with 5 bases between the two ends. There are 10 residues in the CDR3. DNA of the CDR3: TGCAGTGCTTTCAGAGAGACCCAGTACTTC. Protein sequence: CSAFRETQYF.

This chain connects TRBV21-1 to TRBJ2-7; the tabulated D call, TRBD2, remains unverified against the DNA. TRBV21-1 is a pseudogene locus. The CDR3 loop spans 16 amino acids. In DNA, the CDR3 is TGTGCCAGCAGCAAAGCAGGGCGGGAACTTCCCTACGAGCAGTACTTC. It translates to CASSKAGRELPYEQYF.

This sequence joins TRBV7-9 and TRBJ1-3; weak D call: TRBD1 (5 bases). The V gene lost 0 bases and the J gene lost 0 bases, with 6 bases spanning the gap. From germline, CDR1 is SEHNR and CDR2 FQNEAQ (reference sequence). The CDR3 consists of 15 residues. CDR3 bases: TGTGCCAGCAGCTTAGCCACAGGCTCTGGAAACACCATATATTTT. Protein sequence: CASSLATGSGNTIYF.

The CDR3, as DNA: TGTGCCAGTAGGCCAGCGGGAGGTGTTACGGGGGAGCAGTACTTC. Its translation is CASRPAGGVTGEQYF. The V and J genes are TRBV19 and TRBJ2-7, with 9 positions matching TRBD2. CDR1 is LNHDA, CDR2 SQIVND, per germline (reference sequence). This CDR3 has 15 amino acids. Unmatched junction bases numbered 13, after V lost 6 bases and J lost 7 bases.

This clone was counted a few times. The J gene is TRBJ1-1, the V gene TRBV11-3; D is perhaps TRBD1 (6 bases). CDR3 length equals 14 residues. The V gene's germline CDR1 is SGHNT and CDR2 YENEEA. V was shortened by 5 bases and J by 4 bases, with 14 bases between the two germline ends. The CDR3 nucleotides read TGTGCCAGCAGCATGGGGGCGACGGGCACTGAAGCTTTCTTT. Its protein product is CASSMGATGTEAFF.

V and J are TRBV4-1 and TRBJ2-7; 11 bases agree with TRBD2. Trimming took 0 bases from V and 1 from J; bases not matched to a gene: 5. Germline V gives CDR1 MGHRA, CDR2 YSYEKL. This CDR3 is 17 amino acids long. The CDR3 DNA reads TGCGCCAGCAGCCAAGATTCACTAGCGGGGGCGTCCTACGAGCAGTACTTC. This sequence encodes CASSQDSLAGASYEQYF.